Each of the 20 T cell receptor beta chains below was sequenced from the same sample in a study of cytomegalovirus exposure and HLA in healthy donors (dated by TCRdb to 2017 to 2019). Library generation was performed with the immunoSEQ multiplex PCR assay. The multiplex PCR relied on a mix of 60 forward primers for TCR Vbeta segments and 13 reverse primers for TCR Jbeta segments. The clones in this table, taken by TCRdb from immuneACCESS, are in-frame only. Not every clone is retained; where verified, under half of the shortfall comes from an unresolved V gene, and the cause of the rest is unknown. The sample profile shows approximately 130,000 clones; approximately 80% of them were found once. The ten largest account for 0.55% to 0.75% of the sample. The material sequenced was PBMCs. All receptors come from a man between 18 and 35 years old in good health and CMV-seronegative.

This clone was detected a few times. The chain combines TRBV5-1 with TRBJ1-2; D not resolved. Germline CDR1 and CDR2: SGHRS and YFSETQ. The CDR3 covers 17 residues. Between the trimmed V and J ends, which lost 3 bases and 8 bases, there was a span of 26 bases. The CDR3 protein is CASSSGTGLVGAEGYTF. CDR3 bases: TGCGCCAGCAGCTCAGGCACCGGCTTAGTGGGCGCTGAGGGCTACACCTTC.

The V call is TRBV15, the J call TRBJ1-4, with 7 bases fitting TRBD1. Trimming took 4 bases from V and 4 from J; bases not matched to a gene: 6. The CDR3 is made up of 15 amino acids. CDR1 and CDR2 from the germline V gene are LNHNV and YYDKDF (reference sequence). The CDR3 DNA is TGTGCCACCAGCATGGGGGACAGTGATAATGAAAAACTGTTTTTT. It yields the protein CATSMGDSDNEKLFF.

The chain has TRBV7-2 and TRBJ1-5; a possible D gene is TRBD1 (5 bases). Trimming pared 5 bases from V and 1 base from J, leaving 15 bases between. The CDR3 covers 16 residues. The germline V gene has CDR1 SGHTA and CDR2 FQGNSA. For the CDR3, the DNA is TGTGCCAGCAGCCACTTAGGGGCGGGGAGCAATCAGCCCCAGCATTTT. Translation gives CASSHLGAGSNQPQHF.

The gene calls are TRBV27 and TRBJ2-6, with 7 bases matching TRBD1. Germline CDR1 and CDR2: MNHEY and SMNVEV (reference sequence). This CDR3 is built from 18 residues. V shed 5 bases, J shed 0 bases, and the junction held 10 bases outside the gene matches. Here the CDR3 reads CASSGWTGSFSGANVLTF. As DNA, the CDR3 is TGTGCCAGCAGTGGGTGGACAGGCAGCTTCTCTGGGGCCAACGTCCTGACTTTC.

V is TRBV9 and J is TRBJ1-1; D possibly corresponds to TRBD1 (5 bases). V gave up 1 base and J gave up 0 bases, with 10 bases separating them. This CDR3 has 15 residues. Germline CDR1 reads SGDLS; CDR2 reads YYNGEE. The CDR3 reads CASSVQDTLNTEAFF. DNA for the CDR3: TGTGCCAGCAGCGTACAGGACACCCTGAACACTGAAGCTTTCTTT.

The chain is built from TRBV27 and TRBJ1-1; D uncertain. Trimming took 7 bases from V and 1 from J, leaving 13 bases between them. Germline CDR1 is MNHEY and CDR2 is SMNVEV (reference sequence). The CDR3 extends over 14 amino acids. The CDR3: CASTLFLRNTEAFF. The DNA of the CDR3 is TGTGCCAGCACCCTCTTCCTGAGGAACACTGAAGCTTTCTTT.

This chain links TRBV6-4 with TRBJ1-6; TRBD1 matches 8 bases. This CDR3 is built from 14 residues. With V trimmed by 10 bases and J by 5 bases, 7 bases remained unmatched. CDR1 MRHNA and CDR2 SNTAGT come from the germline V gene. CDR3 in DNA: TGTGCCACTAGGACAGGGCCAGATAATTCACCCCTCCACTTT. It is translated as CATRTGPDNSPLHF.

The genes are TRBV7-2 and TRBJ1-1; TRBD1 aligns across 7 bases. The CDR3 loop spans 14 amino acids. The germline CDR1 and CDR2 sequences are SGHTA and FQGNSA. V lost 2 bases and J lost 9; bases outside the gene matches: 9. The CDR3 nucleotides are TGTGCCAGCAGCTTATCTCAAGGGACAGACCAAGCTTTCTTT. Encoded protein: CASSLSQGTDQAFF.

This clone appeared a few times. CDR3 amino acids: CASSPGARQPQHF. The CDR3 nucleotides are TGCGCCAGCAGCCCAGGGGCGCGGCAGCCCCAGCATTTT. V is TRBV4-3 and J is TRBJ1-5; possibly TRBD1 for D (6 bases). The CDR3 has 13 amino acids. In germline, CDR1 is LGHNA, CDR2 YSLEER. V was trimmed by 4 bases and J by 7 bases, leaving 11 bases between them.

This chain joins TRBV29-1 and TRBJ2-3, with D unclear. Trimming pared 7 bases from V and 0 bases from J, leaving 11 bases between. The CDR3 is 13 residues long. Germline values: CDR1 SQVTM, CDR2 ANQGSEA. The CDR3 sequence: CSARLTSTDTQYF. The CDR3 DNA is TGCAGCGCCCGCCTGACTAGCACAGATACGCAGTATTTT.

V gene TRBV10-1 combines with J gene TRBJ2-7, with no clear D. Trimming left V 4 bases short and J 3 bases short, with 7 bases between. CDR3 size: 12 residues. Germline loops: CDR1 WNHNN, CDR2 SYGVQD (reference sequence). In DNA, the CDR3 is TGCGCCAGCAGTGGAGGAGTCTACGAGCAGTACTTC. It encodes CASSGGVYEQYF.

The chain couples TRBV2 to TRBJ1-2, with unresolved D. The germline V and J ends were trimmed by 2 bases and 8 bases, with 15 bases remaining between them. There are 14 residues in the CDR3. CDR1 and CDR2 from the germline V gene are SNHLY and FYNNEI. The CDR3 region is CASSERRQAKGYTF. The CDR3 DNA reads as TGTGCCAGCAGTGAAAGGCGACAAGCTAAGGGCTACACCTTC.

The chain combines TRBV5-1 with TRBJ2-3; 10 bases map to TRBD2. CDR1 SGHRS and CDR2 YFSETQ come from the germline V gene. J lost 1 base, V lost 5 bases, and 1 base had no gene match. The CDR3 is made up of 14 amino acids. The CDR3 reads CASSTSGGTDTQYF. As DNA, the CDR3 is TGCGCCAGCAGTACTAGCGGGGGCACAGATACGCAGTATTTT.

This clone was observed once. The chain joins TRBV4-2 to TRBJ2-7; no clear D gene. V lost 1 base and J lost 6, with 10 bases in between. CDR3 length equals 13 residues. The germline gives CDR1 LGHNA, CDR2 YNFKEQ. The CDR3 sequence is CASSQGISGEQYF. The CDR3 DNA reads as TGTGCCAGCAGCCAAGGAATCTCCGGCGAGCAGTACTTC.

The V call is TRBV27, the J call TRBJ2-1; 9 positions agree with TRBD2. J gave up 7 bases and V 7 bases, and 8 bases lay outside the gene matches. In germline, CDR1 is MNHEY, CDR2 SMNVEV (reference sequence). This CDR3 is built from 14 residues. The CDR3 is CASIGLAGRNEQFF. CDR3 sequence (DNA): TGTGCCAGCATCGGGCTAGCGGGGAGGAATGAGCAGTTCTTC.

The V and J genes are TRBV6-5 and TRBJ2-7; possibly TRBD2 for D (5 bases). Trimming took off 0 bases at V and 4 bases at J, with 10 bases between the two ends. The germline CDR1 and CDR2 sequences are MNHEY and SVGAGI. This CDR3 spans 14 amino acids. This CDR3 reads CASSYSRAVYEQYF. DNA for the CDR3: TGTGCCAGCAGTTACTCGAGGGCGGTGTACGAGCAGTACTTC.

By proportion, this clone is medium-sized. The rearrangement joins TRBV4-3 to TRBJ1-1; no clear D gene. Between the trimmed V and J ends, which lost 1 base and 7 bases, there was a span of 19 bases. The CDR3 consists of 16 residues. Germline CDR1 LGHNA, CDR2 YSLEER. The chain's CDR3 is CASSQVLFSIRSEAFF. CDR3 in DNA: TGCGCCAGCAGCCAAGTTTTGTTCAGTATTCGGAGTGAAGCTTTCTTT.

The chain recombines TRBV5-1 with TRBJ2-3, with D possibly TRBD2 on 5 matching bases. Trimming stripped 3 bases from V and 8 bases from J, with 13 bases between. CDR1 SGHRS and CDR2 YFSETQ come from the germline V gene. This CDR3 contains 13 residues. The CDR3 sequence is CASSSSGGGTQYF. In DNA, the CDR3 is TGCGCCAGCAGCTCCAGCGGTGGTGGTACGCAGTATTTT.

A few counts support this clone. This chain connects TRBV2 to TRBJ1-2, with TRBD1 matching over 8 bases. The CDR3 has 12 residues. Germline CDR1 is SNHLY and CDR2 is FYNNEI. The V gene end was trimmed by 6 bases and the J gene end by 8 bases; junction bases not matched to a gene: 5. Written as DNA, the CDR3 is TGTGCCAGCAGGCAGGGGGCTGGGGGCTACACCTTC. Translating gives CASRQGAGGYTF.

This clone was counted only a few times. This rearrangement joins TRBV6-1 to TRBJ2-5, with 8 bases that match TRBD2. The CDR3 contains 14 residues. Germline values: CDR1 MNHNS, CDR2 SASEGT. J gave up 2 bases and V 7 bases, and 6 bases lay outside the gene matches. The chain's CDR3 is CASTAGGTQETQYF. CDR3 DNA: TGTGCCAGCACGGCGGGAGGAACGCAAGAGACCCAGTACTTC.